This TCR beta chain derives from a study of blood T cell repertoires in COVID-19. Data came from immunoSEQ multiplex PCR; TCRdb stores just in-frame clones and leaves some out. Here the sample spans tens of thousands of clones, roughly 85% being singletons. The clonotype originates from a human donor in a cohort sampled during active COVID-19. Material for sequencing was peripheral blood.

The CDR3 loop is CASSSQGQSFGETQYF. In DNA form, the CDR3 reads TGTGCCAGCAGTTCCCAGGGACAGAGCTTTGGGGAGACCCAGTACTTC. V and J are TRBV27 and TRBJ2-5; 7 bases agree with TRBD1. Germline values: CDR1 MNHEY, CDR2 SMNVEV (reference sequence). V was pared by 4 bases and J by 5 bases, with 13 bases of the junction left unmatched. The CDR3 runs to 16 residues.